Listed below are T cell receptor beta chains from one sample, sequenced in a study of cytomegalovirus exposure and HLA in healthy donors. Assay used: immunoSEQ multiplex PCR; TCRdb lists only in-frame clones, some missing. The data show some 120,000 clones, 81% seen once. Sequenced: PBMCs. The receptors here all came from a woman between 40 and 55 years old in good health and CMV-seronegative. Each CDR3 is given with its conserved first and last residue. The D gene is left open where the match is weak.

d_gene: TRBD1; j_gene: TRBJ2-2; v_gene: TRBV4-1; CDR3aa: CASSQETPGTGGYSNTGELFF; CDR3nt: TGCGCCAGCAGCCAAGAAACCCCCGGGACAGGGGGCTATTCGAACACCGGGGAGCTGTTTTTT
d_gene: .; j_gene: TRBJ1-2; v_gene: TRBV7-6; CDR3aa: CASSLAGPGEHGYTF; CDR3nt: TGTGCCAGCAGCTTAGCTGGTCCGGGGGAGCATGGCTACACCTTC
d_gene: .; j_gene: TRBJ1-3; v_gene: TRBV19; CDR3aa: CASTRQDSSGNTIYF; CDR3nt: TGTGCCAGCACACGACAGGATAGCTCTGGAAACACCATATATTTT
d_gene: TRBD2; j_gene: TRBJ2-7; v_gene: TRBV11-2; CDR3aa: CASRLVAGGGYEQYF; CDR3nt: TGTGCCAGCAGATTGGTAGCGGGAGGGGGATACGAGCAGTACTTC
d_gene: .; j_gene: TRBJ2-7; v_gene: TRBV27; CDR3aa: CASSITGPGVEQYF; CDR3nt: TGTGCCAGCAGTATTACCGGGCCGGGGGTTGAGCAGTACTTC
d_gene: TRBD1; j_gene: TRBJ2-6; v_gene: TRBV7-9; CDR3aa: CASSLRGQGNSGANVLTF; CDR3nt: TGTGCCAGCAGCTTACGGGGACAGGGGAACTCTGGGGCCAACGTCCTGACTTTC
d_gene: .; j_gene: TRBJ1-1; v_gene: TRBV6-1; CDR3aa: CASNRGAEAFF; CDR3nt: TGTGCCAGCAATCGGGGTGCTGAAGCTTTCTTT
d_gene: .; j_gene: TRBJ2-7; v_gene: TRBV7-9; CDR3aa: CASSPSGGEEQYF; CDR3nt: TGTGCCAGCAGCCCTAGTGGCGGGGAGGAGCAGTACTTC
d_gene: TRBD2; j_gene: TRBJ2-2; v_gene: TRBV2; CDR3aa: CASSEPGLAGGYTGELFF; CDR3nt: TGTGCCAGCAGTGAACCGGGACTAGCGGGAGGTTACACCGGGGAGCTGTTTTTT
d_gene: .; j_gene: TRBJ2-1; v_gene: TRBV7-9; CDR3aa: CASSYNNEQFF; CDR3nt: TGTGCCAGCAGTTATAACAATGAGCAGTTCTTC
d_gene: TRBD1; j_gene: TRBJ2-2; v_gene: TRBV7-3; CDR3aa: CASSYRTGSTGELFF; CDR3nt: TGTGCCAGCAGTTACCGGACAGGGAGCACCGGGGAGCTGTTTTTT
d_gene: TRBD2; j_gene: TRBJ2-7; v_gene: TRBV2; CDR3aa: CAIRRLAGAGEQYF; CDR3nt: TGTGCCATACGAAGACTAGCGGGGGCGGGCGAGCAGTACTTC
d_gene: TRBD2; j_gene: TRBJ2-5; v_gene: TRBV19; CDR3aa: CASSSTAGTSGETQYF; CDR3nt: TGTGCCAGTAGTTCCACCGCAGGGACTAGTGGAGAGACCCAGTACTTC
d_gene: TRBD1; j_gene: TRBJ2-2; v_gene: TRBV5-4; CDR3aa: CASSSDGTGANTGELFF; CDR3nt: TGTGCCAGCAGCTCCGACGGGACAGGGGCGAACACCGGGGAGCTGTTTTTT
d_gene: TRBD2; j_gene: TRBJ2-1; v_gene: TRBV11-2; CDR3aa: CASSRTSGGYNEQFF; CDR3nt: TGTGCCAGCAGTCGCACTAGCGGGGGCTACAATGAGCAGTTCTTC
d_gene: TRBD1; j_gene: TRBJ1-3; v_gene: TRBV6-5; CDR3aa: CASSQDRGLGNTIYF; CDR3nt: TGTGCCAGCAGCCAGGACAGGGGGCTTGGAAACACCATATATTTT